The text below deals with one T cell receptor beta chain. The antigen is unknown. The table came from immunoSEQ multiplex PCR; TCRdb's copy has only in-frame clones and leaves some out. The table has hundreds of thousands of clones, approximately 92% seen once. CD45RO-negative cells were positively selected for CCR7, leaving out terminally differentiated effector memory CD45RA+ cells. These data are taken from a study of shared clonotypes between healthy human individuals. Findings and caveats of the study: Since donors were few, the genetic and exposure-history diversity represented was limited. At large depth, rarefaction still showed sorted-subset sequencing to be incomplete. Only blood was sampled, and tissue TCR repertoires likely differ from blood ones.

This CDR3 has 15 residues. The V and J ends lost 4 bases and 5 bases, in that order; junction bases with no gene match: 3. Per germline, CDR1 LGHNA and CDR2 YSLEER. The clonotype originates from a man aged 30-40 years in good health. The sample consisted of naive CD8+ T cells sorted from blood. The chain combines TRBV4-3 with TRBJ2-1, with 12 nucleotides matching TRBD2. The chain's CDR3 is CASSPTSGSHNEQFF. In DNA, the CDR3 is TGCGCCAGCAGCCCGACTAGCGGGAGCCACAATGAGCAGTTCTTC.